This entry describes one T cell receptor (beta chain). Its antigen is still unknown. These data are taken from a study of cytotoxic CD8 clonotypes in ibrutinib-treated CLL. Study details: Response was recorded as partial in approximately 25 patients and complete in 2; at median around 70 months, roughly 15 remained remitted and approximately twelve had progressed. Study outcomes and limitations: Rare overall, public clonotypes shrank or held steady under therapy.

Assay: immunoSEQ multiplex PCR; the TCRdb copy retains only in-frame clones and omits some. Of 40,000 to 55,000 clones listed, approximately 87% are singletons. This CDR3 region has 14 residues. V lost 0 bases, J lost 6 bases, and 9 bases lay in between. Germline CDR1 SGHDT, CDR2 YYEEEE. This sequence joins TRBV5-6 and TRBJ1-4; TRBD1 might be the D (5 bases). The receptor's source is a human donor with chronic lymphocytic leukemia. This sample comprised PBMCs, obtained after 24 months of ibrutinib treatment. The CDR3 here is CASSLGLGDEKLFF. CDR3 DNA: TGTGCCAGCAGCTTGGGGTTGGGGGATGAAAAACTGTTTTTT.